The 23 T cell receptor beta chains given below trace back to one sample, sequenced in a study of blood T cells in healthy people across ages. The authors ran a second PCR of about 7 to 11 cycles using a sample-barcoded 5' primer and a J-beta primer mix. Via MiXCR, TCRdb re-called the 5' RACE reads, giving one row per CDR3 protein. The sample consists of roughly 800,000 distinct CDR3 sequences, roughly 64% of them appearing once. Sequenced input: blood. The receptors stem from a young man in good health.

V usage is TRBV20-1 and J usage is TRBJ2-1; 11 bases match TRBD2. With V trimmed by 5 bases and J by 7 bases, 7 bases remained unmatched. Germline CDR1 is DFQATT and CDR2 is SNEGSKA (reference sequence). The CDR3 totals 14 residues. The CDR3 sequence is CSADASGRRNEQFF. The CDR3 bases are TGCAGTGCTGACGCTAGCGGGAGGAGGAATGAGCAGTTCTTC.

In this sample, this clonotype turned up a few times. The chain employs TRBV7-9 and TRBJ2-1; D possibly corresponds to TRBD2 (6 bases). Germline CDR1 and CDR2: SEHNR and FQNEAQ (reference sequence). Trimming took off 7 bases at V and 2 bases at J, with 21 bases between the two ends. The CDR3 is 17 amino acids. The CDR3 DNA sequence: TGTGCCAGCAACCAGGGCCTTACGGGACTCACCTACAATGAGCAGTTCTTC. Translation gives CASNQGLTGLTYNEQFF.

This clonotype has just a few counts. The CDR3 region has the DNA TGCAGTGCCAAACCGGGCCTCAGGGCTTGGGAGCAGTACTTC. Protein sequence: CSAKPGLRAWEQYF. The genes are TRBV20-1 and TRBJ2-7; possibly TRBD1 for D (5 bases). V was shortened by 6 bases and J by 7 bases, with 22 bases between the two germline ends. This CDR3 comprises 14 residues. Germline CDR1 is DFQATT and CDR2 is SNEGSKA (reference sequence).

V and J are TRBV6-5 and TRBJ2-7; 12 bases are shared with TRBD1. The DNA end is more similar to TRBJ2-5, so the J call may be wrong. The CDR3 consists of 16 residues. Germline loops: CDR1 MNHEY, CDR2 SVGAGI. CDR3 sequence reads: CASSLTGTGGRETQYF. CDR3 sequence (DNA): TGTGCCAGCAGTCTTACCGGGACAGGGGGCCGAGAGACCCAGTACTTC.

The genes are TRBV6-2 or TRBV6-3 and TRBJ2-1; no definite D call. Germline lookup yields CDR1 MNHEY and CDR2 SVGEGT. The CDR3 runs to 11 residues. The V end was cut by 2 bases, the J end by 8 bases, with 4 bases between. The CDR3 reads CASSYHDEQFF. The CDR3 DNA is TGTGCCAGCAGTTACCACGATGAGCAGTTCTTC.

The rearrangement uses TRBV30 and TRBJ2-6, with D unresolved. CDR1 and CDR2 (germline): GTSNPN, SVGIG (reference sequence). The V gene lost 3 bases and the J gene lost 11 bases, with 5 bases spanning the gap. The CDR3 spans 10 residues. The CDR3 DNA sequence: TGTGCCTGGAGCGCAGACGTCCTGACTTTC. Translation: CAWSADVLTF.

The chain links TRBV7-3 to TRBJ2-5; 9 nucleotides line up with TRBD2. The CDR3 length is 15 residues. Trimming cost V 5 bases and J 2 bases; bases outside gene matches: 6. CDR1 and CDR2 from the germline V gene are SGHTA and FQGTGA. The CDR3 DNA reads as TGTGCCAGCAGCGACCAGGGACTAGCTCAAGAGACCCAGTACTTC. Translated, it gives CASSDQGLAQETQYF. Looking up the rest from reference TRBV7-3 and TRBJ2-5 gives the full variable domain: GAGVSQTPSNKVTEKGKYVELRCDPISGHTALYWYRQSLGQGPEFLIYFQGTGAADDSGLPNDRFFAVRPEGSVSTLKIQRTERGDSAVYLCASSDQGLAQETQYFGPGTRLLVL.

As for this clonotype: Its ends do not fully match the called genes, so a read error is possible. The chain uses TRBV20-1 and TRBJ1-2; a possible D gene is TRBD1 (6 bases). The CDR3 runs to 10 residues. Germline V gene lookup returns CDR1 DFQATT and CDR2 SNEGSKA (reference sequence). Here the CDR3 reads CSPRGSGYTF. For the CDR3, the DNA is TGCAGTCCTAGGGGGAGTGGCTACACCTTC.

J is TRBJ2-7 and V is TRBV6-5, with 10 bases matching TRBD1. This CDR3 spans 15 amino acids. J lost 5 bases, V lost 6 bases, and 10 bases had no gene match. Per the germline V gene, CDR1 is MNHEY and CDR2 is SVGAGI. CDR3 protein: CASSSGGTGVDEQYF. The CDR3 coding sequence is TGTGCCAGCAGCTCCGGGGGGACAGGGGTTGACGAGCAGTACTTC.

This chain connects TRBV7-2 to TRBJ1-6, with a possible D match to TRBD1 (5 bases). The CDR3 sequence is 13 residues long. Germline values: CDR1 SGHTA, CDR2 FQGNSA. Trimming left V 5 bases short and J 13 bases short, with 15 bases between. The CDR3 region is CASSNHGGSPLHF. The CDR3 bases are TGTGCCAGCAGCAATCACGGGGGGAGTCCCCTCCACTTT.

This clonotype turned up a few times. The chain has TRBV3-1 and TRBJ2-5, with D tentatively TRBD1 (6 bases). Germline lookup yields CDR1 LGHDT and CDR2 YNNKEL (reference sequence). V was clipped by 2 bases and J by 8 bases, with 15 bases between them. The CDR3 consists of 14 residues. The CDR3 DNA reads TGTGCCAGCAGCCAAAGGCTAGTGGGGGCTACCCAGTACTTC. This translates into CASSQRLVGATQYF.

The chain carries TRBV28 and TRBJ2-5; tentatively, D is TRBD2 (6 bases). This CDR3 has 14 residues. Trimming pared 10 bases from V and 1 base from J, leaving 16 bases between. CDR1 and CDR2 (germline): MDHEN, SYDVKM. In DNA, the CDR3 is TGTGCCACGGCGCGGGGACCGACCCAAGAGACCCAGTACTTC. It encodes CATARGPTQETQYF.

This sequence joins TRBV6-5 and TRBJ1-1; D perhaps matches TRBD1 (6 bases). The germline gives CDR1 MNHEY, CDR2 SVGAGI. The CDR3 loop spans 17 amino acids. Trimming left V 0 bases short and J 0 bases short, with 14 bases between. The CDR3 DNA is TGTGCCAGCAGTTACTCGTTGGCAGGGGTGATGAACACTGAAGCTTTCTTT. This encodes CASSYSLAGVMNTEAFF.

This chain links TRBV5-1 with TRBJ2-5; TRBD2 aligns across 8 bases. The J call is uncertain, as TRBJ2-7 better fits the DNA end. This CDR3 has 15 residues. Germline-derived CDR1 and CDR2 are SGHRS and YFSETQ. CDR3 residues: CASWRGSSGGDEQYF. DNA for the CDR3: TGCGCCAGCTGGCGGGGATCGAGCGGGGGAGACGAGCAGTACTTC.

The CDR3 coding sequence is TGTGCCAGCAGTTTATGGTCAGCCGAGACCCAGTACTTC. It translates to CASSLWSAETQYF. The chain links TRBV28 to TRBJ2-5, with D hard to call. Germline CDR1 MDHEN, CDR2 SYDVKM. The CDR3 totals 13 residues. Trimming pared 0 bases from V and 5 bases from J, leaving 7 bases between.

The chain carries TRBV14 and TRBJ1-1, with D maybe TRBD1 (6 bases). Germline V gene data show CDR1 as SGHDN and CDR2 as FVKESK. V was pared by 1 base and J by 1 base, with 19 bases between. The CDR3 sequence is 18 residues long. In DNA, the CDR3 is TGTGCCAGCAGCCAAGTTTTCCCCGGGACATTCGAGAACACTGAAGCTTTCTTT. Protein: CASSQVFPGTFENTEAFF. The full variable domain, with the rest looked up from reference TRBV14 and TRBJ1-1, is EAGVTQFPSHSVIEKGQTVTLRCDPISGHDNLYWYRRVMGKEIKFLLHFVKESKQDESGMPNNRFLAERTGGTYSTLKVQPAELEDSGVYFCASSQVFPGTFENTEAFFGQGTRLTVV.

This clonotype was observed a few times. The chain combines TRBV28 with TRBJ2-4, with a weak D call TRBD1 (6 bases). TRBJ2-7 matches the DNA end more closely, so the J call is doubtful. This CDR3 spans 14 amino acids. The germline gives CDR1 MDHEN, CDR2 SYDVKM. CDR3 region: CASSVTGISYEQYF. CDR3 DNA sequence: TGTGCCAGCAGTGTCACAGGGATCTCCTACGAGCAGTACTTC.

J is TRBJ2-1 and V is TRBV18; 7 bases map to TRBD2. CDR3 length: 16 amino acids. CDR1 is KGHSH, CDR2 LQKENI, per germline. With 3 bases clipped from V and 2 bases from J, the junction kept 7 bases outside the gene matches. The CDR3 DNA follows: TGTGCCAGCTCACCGCCTACGGCGGGGGCCTACAATGAGCAGTTCTTC. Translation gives CASSPPTAGAYNEQFF.

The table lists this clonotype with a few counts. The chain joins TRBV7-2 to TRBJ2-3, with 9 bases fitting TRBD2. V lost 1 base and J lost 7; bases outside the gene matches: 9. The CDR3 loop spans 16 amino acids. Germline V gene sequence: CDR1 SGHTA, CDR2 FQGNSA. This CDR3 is CASSLVGGGAGYTQYF. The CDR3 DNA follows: TGTGCCAGCAGCTTAGTCGGCGGGGGGGCTGGATATACGCAGTATTTT.

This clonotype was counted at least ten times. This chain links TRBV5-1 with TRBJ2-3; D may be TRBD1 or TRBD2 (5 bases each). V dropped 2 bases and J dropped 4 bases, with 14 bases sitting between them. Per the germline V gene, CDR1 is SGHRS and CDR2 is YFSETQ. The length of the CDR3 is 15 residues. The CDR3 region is CASSLADMEPDTQYF. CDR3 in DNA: TGCGCCAGCAGCTTAGCGGACATGGAGCCAGATACGCAGTATTTT.

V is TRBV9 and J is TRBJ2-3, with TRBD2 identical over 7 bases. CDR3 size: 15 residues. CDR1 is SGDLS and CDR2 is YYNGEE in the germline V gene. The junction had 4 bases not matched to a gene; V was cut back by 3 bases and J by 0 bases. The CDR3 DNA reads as TGTGCCAGCAGCGCAACAGCGGGGAGCACAGATACGCAGTATTTT. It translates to CASSATAGSTDTQYF.

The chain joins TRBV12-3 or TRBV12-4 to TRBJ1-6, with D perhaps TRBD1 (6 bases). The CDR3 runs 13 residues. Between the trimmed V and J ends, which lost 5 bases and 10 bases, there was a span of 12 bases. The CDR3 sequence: CASSPGTPSPLHF. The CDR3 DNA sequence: TGTGCCAGCAGTCCCGGGACACCGTCACCCCTCCACTTT.

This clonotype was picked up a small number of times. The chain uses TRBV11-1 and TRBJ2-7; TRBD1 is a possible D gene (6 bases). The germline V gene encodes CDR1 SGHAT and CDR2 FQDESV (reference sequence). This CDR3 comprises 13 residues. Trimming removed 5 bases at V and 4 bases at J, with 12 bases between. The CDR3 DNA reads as TGTGCCAGCAGCACGGGACAAAGTTACGAGCAGTACTTC. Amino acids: CASSTGQSYEQYF. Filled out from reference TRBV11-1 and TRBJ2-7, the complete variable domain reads EAEVAQSPRYKITEKSQAVAFWCDPISGHATLYWYRQILGQGPELLVQFQDESVVDDSQLPKDRFSAERLKGVDSTLKIQPAELGDSAMYLCASSTGQSYEQYFGPGTRLTVT.